These 27 T cell receptor beta chains came from one sample sequenced in a study of blood T cell repertoires in COVID-19. This table comes from immunoSEQ multiplex PCR, and its TCRdb copy is limited to in-frame clones, with some not included. The sample records 62,000 or so clones, 88% being singletons. Sequencing input: peripheral blood. The receptors here all came from a human donor in a cohort sampled during active COVID-19.

The chain uses TRBV30 and TRBJ2-2; TRBD2 is a possible D gene (6 bases). CDR3 length equals 13 residues. Germline CDR1 and CDR2: GTSNPN and SVGIG (reference sequence). Trimming cost V 3 bases and J 5 bases, with 10 bases left between them. The DNA of the CDR3 is TGTGCCTGGAGCGGGAGCTCGACCGGGGAGCTGTTTTTT. Its translation: CAWSGSSTGELFF.

This clone was recorded once. This chain connects TRBV5-1 to TRBJ2-1; D perhaps matches TRBD1 (5 bases). Trimming pared 0 bases from V and 4 bases from J, leaving 11 bases between. Per the germline V gene, CDR1 is SGHRS and CDR2 is YFSETQ. The CDR3 covers 15 residues. CDR3 in amino acids: CASSLEGESYNEQFF. The CDR3, as DNA: TGCGCCAGCAGCTTGGAAGGGGAATCTTACAATGAGCAGTTCTTC.

V usage is TRBV11-2 and J usage is TRBJ1-2; 7 nucleotides line up with TRBD1. The CDR3 length is 13 residues. Losses at the gene ends were 6 bases for V and 7 bases for J; bases not matched to a gene: 8. Germline CDR1 is SGHAT and CDR2 is FQNNGV. CDR3 region: CASSQTGVSGYTF. CDR3 bases: TGTGCCAGCAGTCAAACAGGGGTCTCTGGCTACACCTTC.

This clone was seen once. The chain carries TRBV18 and TRBJ1-2, with unresolved D. Trimming removed 6 bases from V and 8 bases from J, with 16 bases in between. CDR1 KGHSH and CDR2 LQKENI come from the germline V gene. This CDR3 region has 13 residues. The CDR3 sequence: CASSSGLKRGYTF. CDR3 nucleotide sequence: TGTGCCAGCTCGTCGGGCTTAAAGCGGGGCTACACCTTC.

The chain uses TRBV29-1 and TRBJ1-2; 10 bases match TRBD1. Unmatched junction bases numbered 5, after V lost 7 bases and J lost 6 bases. The V gene's germline CDR1 is SQVTM and CDR2 ANQGSEA. The CDR3 consists of 12 residues. The CDR3 DNA is TGCAGCGGCGGACAGGGGGGCAATGGCTACACCTTC. Its translation is CSGGQGGNGYTF. The variable domain in full, completed from reference TRBV29-1 and TRBJ1-2, reads SAVISQKPSRDICQRGTSLTIQCQVDSQVTMMFWYRQQPGQSLTLIATANQGSEATYESGFVIDKFPISRPNLTFSTLTVSNMSPEDSSIYLCSGGQGGNGYTFGSGTRLTVV.

V and J are TRBV7-6 and TRBJ1-6, with D hard to call. The V gene's germline CDR1 is SGHVS and CDR2 FNYEAQ. Trimming took 2 bases from V and 5 from J, leaving 13 bases between them. The CDR3 totals 16 residues. The CDR3, as DNA: TGTGCCAGCAGCTTATTACCGGGAGAGGATAATTCACCCCTCCACTTT. Encoded protein: CASSLLPGEDNSPLHF.

The chain uses TRBV19 and TRBJ1-2; D is unclear. Per the germline V gene, CDR1 is LNHDA and CDR2 is SQIVND (reference sequence). This CDR3 contains 13 residues. Trimming took off 1 base at V and 3 bases at J, with 6 bases between the two ends. The CDR3 loop is CASSIAEYYGYTF. The CDR3 DNA follows: TGTGCCAGTAGTATAGCGGAGTACTATGGCTACACCTTC.

V and J are TRBV14 and TRBJ2-3, with TRBD2 identical over 13 bases. Germline lookup yields CDR1 SGHDN and CDR2 FVKESK. CDR3 length: 16 residues. Losses at the gene ends were 2 bases for V and 3 bases for J; bases not matched to a gene: 2. DNA of the CDR3: TGTGCCAGCAGCCAATGGGGACTAGCGGGGACAGATACGCAGTATTTT. Its translation: CASSQWGLAGTDTQYF. Looking up the rest from reference TRBV14 and TRBJ2-3 gives the full variable domain: EAGVTQFPSHSVIEKGQTVTLRCDPISGHDNLYWYRRVMGKEIKFLLHFVKESKQDESGMPNNRFLAERTGGTYSTLKVQPAELEDSGVYFCASSQWGLAGTDTQYFGPGTRLTVL.

This clone turned up a few times. This sequence joins TRBV2 and TRBJ2-1, with 8 bases lining up with TRBD2. The CDR3 consists of 14 residues. Trimming at V came to 6 bases and at J to 5 bases, leaving 6 bases not matched to a gene. Looked up from germline, CDR1 is SNHLY and CDR2 is FYNNEI. Here the CDR3 DNA reads TGTGCCAGCAGCCGGACTAGCAGCCACAATGAGCAGTTCTTC. Translating gives CASSRTSSHNEQFF.

The chain combines TRBV7-9 with TRBJ1-1, with 7 bases aligning to TRBD1. V shed 5 bases, J shed 8 bases, and the junction held 14 bases outside the gene matches. Germline V gene lookup returns CDR1 SEHNR and CDR2 FQNEAQ (reference sequence). The CDR3 runs 15 residues. CDR3 loop: CASSPSGRQGVEAFF. CDR3 DNA sequence: TGTGCCAGCAGCCCTTCTGGGCGGCAGGGGGTAGAAGCTTTCTTT.

The V and J genes are TRBV5-1 and TRBJ2-7; 8 bases align to TRBD2. Germline assignment: CDR1 SGHRS and CDR2 YFSETQ. The V segment lost 0 bases and the J segment 4 bases; nucleotides outside the gene matches: 6. The CDR3 length is 15 residues. The CDR3 DNA follows: TGCGCCAGCAGCTTGGAGGTAGCGGGGATATACGAGCAGTACTTC. The encoded protein is CASSLEVAGIYEQYF.

Only one count was recorded for this clone. The V and J genes are TRBV5-1 and TRBJ1-1; D unclear. The germline V and J ends were trimmed by 1 base and 1 base, with 8 bases remaining between them. From germline, CDR1 is SGHRS and CDR2 YFSETQ. CDR3 length: 14 amino acids. The CDR3 coding sequence is TGCGCCAGCAGCTTGACGCGGGGGAACACTGAAGCTTTCTTT. It encodes CASSLTRGNTEAFF.

As regards this clone: The same CDR3 can be traced to other DNA sequences in this sample. This sequence joins TRBV7-9 and TRBJ1-1, with TRBD1 as a possible D gene (5 bases). Germline V gene lookup returns CDR1 SEHNR and CDR2 FQNEAQ (reference sequence). The length of the CDR3 is 14 residues. V lost 1 base and J 2 bases, leaving 8 bases between the germline ends. CDR3 nucleotide sequence: TGTGCCAGCAGCTTAGGGCAGGGCAACACTGAAGCTTTCTTT. This gives the protein CASSLGQGNTEAFF.

V usage is TRBV7-9 and J usage is TRBJ1-6; no definite D call. With 4 bases removed from V and 7 bases from J, the gap between germline ends came to 11 bases. The CDR3 loop spans 14 amino acids. Germline V gene sequence: CDR1 SEHNR, CDR2 FQNEAQ (reference sequence). This CDR3 is CASSSIGENSPLHF. In DNA form, the CDR3 reads TGTGCCAGCAGCTCAATCGGGGAAAATTCACCCCTCCACTTT.

This sequence joins TRBV5-1 and TRBJ1-1; TRBD1 might be the D (5 bases). The CDR3 covers 11 residues. V was trimmed by 7 bases and J by 5 bases, leaving 9 bases between them. The germline V gene encodes CDR1 SGHRS and CDR2 YFSETQ. CDR3 loop: CASQGVTEAFF. CDR3 nucleotides: TGCGCCAGCCAGGGTGTTACTGAAGCTTTCTTT.

The CDR3 sequence: CASSSGGGLREQFF. CDR3 nucleotide sequence: TGTGCCAGCAGCTCCGGGGGTGGCCTTCGGGAGCAGTTCTTC. V and J are TRBV28 and TRBJ2-1; D is perhaps TRBD2 (6 bases). Per germline, CDR1 MDHEN and CDR2 SYDVKM. This CDR3 has 14 residues. Trimming removed 6 bases at V and 10 bases at J, with 19 bases between.

This clone was detected once. The CDR3 region has the DNA TGCGCCAGCAGCCAAGCCGAACAGGGCCAAACCTACGAGCAGTACTTC. Encoded protein: CASSQAEQGQTYEQYF. The chain employs TRBV4-1 and TRBJ2-7, with TRBD1 as a possible D gene (6 bases). The CDR3 runs to 16 residues. CDR1 MGHRA and CDR2 YSYEKL come from the germline V gene. V was trimmed by 1 base and J by 2 bases, leaving 15 bases between them.

The chain joins TRBV5-1 to TRBJ2-3; 8 positions match TRBD2. Germline V gene lookup returns CDR1 SGHRS and CDR2 YFSETQ. With V trimmed by 2 bases and J by 1 base, 15 bases remained unmatched. The CDR3 contains 19 residues. CDR3 DNA: TGCGCCAGCAGCTTTTGGGTCGGGAGGGCCGGGGCAGGCACAGATACGCAGTATTTT. Residues: CASSFWVGRAGAGTDTQYF.

The chain recombines TRBV29-1 with TRBJ2-7, with D maybe TRBD1 (5 bases). CDR3 length: 12 amino acids. Trimming cost V 4 bases and J 5 bases, with 12 bases left between them. Germline loops: CDR1 SQVTM, CDR2 ANQGSEA. The DNA for the CDR3 is TGCAGCGTTGCCCGTTTAGGGGACGAGCAGTACTTC. It specifies CSVARLGDEQYF.

The V gene is TRBV5-6, the J gene TRBJ1-3; TRBD1 aligns across 7 bases. Unmatched junction bases numbered 4, after V lost 6 bases and J lost 1 base. Germline V gives CDR1 SGHDT, CDR2 YYEEEE. This CDR3 comprises 14 residues. CDR3 loop: CASNSGGSGNTIYF. The DNA for the CDR3 is TGTGCCAGCAACTCAGGGGGGTCTGGAAACACCATATATTTT.

The chain carries TRBV3-1 (or the pseudogene TRBV3-2) and TRBJ1-2; 7 bases map to TRBD1. Unmatched junction bases numbered 8, after V lost 3 bases and J lost 7 bases. The CDR3 length is 14 residues. From germline, CDR1 is LGHDT and CDR2 YNNKEL (reference sequence). The CDR3 bases are TGTGCCAGCAGCCAGCCCGGGACAGATTTTGGCTACACCTTC. This encodes CASSQPGTDFGYTF.

This clone was seen more than once but under ten times. V is TRBV7-2 and J is TRBJ2-7, with D possibly TRBD2 on 6 matching bases. The germline gives CDR1 SGHTA, CDR2 FQGNSA. Trimming shortened V by 1 base and J by 5 bases, and 21 bases separated the two germline ends. This CDR3 region has 17 residues. The CDR3 region is CASSLGALAAGWDEQYF. CDR3 DNA: TGTGCCAGCAGCTTAGGGGCTTTAGCGGCGGGTTGGGACGAGCAGTACTTC.

The gene calls are TRBV6-6 and TRBJ2-1; D unclear. The CDR3 spans 12 residues. V lost 8 bases and J lost 8, with 13 bases in between. CDR1 is MNHNY, CDR2 SVGAGI, per germline (reference sequence). The CDR3 region is CASRLDLDEQFF. The CDR3 bases are TGTGCCAGCCGCTTAGACTTGGATGAGCAGTTCTTC.

The count of this clone is one. The chain couples TRBV24-1 to TRBJ2-5, with D possibly being TRBD2 (5 bases). CDR3 length equals 10 residues. Per germline, CDR1 KGHDR and CDR2 SFDVKD. The germline V and J ends were trimmed by 9 bases and 12 bases, with 13 bases remaining between them. CDR3 sequence reads: CATRGLFKYF. The CDR3 DNA sequence: TGTGCCACCCGAGGGCTCTTCAAGTACTTC.

The chain carries TRBV3-1 (or the pseudogene TRBV3-2) and TRBJ2-2; 11 bases map to TRBD2. The J segment lost 3 bases and the V segment lost 6 bases, leaving 9 bases of the junction unmatched. Germline CDR1 reads LGHDT; CDR2 reads YNNKEL (reference sequence). This CDR3 contains 17 residues. The CDR3 is CASRHGTSGFYTGELFF. The CDR3, as DNA: TGTGCCAGCAGGCACGGGACTAGCGGATTTTACACCGGGGAGCTGTTTTTT.

The CDR3 spells CASSRFGRETQYF. The DNA for the CDR3 is TGTGCCAGCAGCCGGTTTGGGCGAGAGACCCAGTACTTC. V is TRBV6-5 and J is TRBJ2-5; D remains unclear. V gave up 6 bases and J gave up 4 bases, with 12 bases separating them. This CDR3 comprises 13 residues. Germline CDR1 MNHEY, CDR2 SVGAGI.

This chain links TRBV30 with TRBJ2-7; perhaps TRBD1 as D (5 bases). This CDR3 is built from 12 residues. Germline V gene data show CDR1 as GTSNPN and CDR2 as SVGIG (reference sequence). V lost 5 bases and J lost 4, with 12 bases in between. In DNA form, the CDR3 reads TGTGCCTGGTCCGGACACCCATACGAGCAGTACTTC. It yields the protein CAWSGHPYEQYF. Variable domain in full (rest from reference TRBV30 and TRBJ2-7): SQTIHQWPATLVQPVGSPLSLECTVEGTSNPNLYWYRQAAGRGLQLLFYSVGIGQISSEVPQNLSASRPQDRQFILSSKKLLLSDSGFYLCAWSGHPYEQYFGPGTRLTVT.